A selection of T cell receptor beta chains follows, all from one sample in a study of graft-versus-host responses after intestinal transplantation. Libraries were prepared by immunoSEQ multiplex PCR; TCRdb keeps only in-frame clonotypes and omits some of them. The sample records some 24,000 clones, 70% to 90% being singletons. The sequenced sample was PBMCs, obtained 450 to 490 days after intestinal transplant. These receptors were obtained from a human patient who received an intestinal transplant, so some T cells may come from the graft donor. Each CDR3 is given with its conserved first and last residue. Fields, in order: V gene, D gene, clone size, J gene, CDR3 DNA, CDR3 protein. The D gene is left open where the match is weak. Expanded clones get a size class; other rows say once, few or many, or leave the size out.

TRBV4-1,TRBD2,few,TRBJ2-7,TGCGCCAGCAGCCGTCGAGCGGGACTAGCGGGAGGGCGGTACGAGCAGTACTTC,CASSRRAGLAGGRYEQYF
TRBV23-1,NA,once,TRBJ2-6,TGCGCCAGCAGGACAGGTAAGGGGTCAACAAGGGAATTCAACGTCCTGACTTTC,CASRTGKGSTREFNVLTF
TRBV7-2,NA,NA,TRBJ1-6,TGTGCCAGCAGCTTAGGGGTGCCGAGCCTAGGTTCACCCCTCCACTTT,CASSLGVPSLGSPLHF
TRBV4-2,TRBD1,NA,TRBJ1-1,TGTGCCAGCAGCCGCATGACAGGGGGCGACACTGAAGCTTTCTTT,CASSRMTGGDTEAFF
TRBV27,NA,NA,TRBJ2-3,TGTGCCAGCAGTTTTCAGGGACGCACAGATACGCAGTATTTT,CASSFQGRTDTQYF
TRBV27,TRBD2,NA,TRBJ2-3,TGTGCCAGCACCCCTAGCGGGGGAGTAGATACGCAGTATTTT,CASTPSGGVDTQYF
TRBV6-5,NA,NA,TRBJ2-2,TGTGCCAGCTCGAACACCGGGGAGCTGTTTTTT,CASSNTGELFF
TRBV10-3,TRBD2,NA,TRBJ2-7,TGTGCCATCAGTGAGGGGGCTAGCGGCCCCTACGAGCAGTACTTC,CAISEGASGPYEQYF
TRBV2,TRBD2,once,TRBJ2-2,TGTGCCAGCAGTGATGGCGGGAGTCCCGGGGAGCTGTTTTTT,CASSDGGSPGELFF
TRBV6-5,NA,NA,TRBJ1-3,TGTGCCAGCAGTTACTCGAGTACCGGAAACACCATATATTTT,CASSYSSTGNTIYF
TRBV9,TRBD2,NA,TRBJ2-2,TGTGCCAGCAGCGTAGCGGAGGGACTAGCGGCCAACGGGGAGCTGTTTTTT,CASSVAEGLAANGELFF
TRBV7-9,NA,NA,TRBJ2-7,TGTGCCAGCAGCTTAGTCCGCGAGCAGTACTTC,CASSLVREQYF
TRBV14,NA,NA,TRBJ2-7,TGTGCCAGCAGCCAAGAACCCGGCTTCATCCGAGACGAGCAGTACTTC,CASSQEPGFIRDEQYF
TRBV19,NA,NA,TRBJ2-7,TGTGCCAGTAGTCTGGGGGCGGGCTACGAGCAGTACTTC,CASSLGAGYEQYF
TRBV29-1,NA,NA,TRBJ1-1,TGCAGCGCCCGAGTAGGGTGGAACACTGAAGCTTTCTTT,CSARVGWNTEAFF
TRBV28,TRBD1,NA,TRBJ1-3,TGTGCCAGCAACCCACAGGGGGCCTCTGGAAACACCATATATTTT,CASNPQGASGNTIYF
TRBV2,TRBD1,NA,TRBJ2-3,TGTGCCAGCTGCCGGGACAGGTACACAGATACGCAGTATTTT,CASCRDRYTDTQYF
TRBV30,NA,NA,TRBJ2-5,TGTGCCTGGAGTGTACGACAGTCAGGGGCCCAGTACTTC,CAWSVRQSGAQYF
TRBV9,TRBD1,NA,TRBJ2-5,TGTGCCAGCGGCCGGGACAGGGACGAGACCCAGTACTTC,CASGRDRDETQYF
TRBV7-2,NA,NA,TRBJ2-6,TGTGCCAGCAGCTTGGCCATAAGCTCTGGGGCCAACGTCCTGACTTTC,CASSLAISSGANVLTF
TRBV6-5,NA,NA,TRBJ2-5,TGTGCCAGCAGTTACTTGACAGAGGGGGAGACCCAGTACTTC,CASSYLTEGETQYF
TRBV7-8,NA,NA,TRBJ1-1,TGTGCCAGCAGCTTAGTAGCTATTGTGGGATCTGAAGCTTTCTTT,CASSLVAIVGSEAFF
TRBV7-3,NA,NA,TRBJ2-5,TGTGCCAGCAGCTTATTTGGGGGCGCGGCGGAGACCCAGTACTTC,CASSLFGGAAETQYF
TRBV7-2,NA,NA,TRBJ2-1,TGTGCCAGCAGCTTAGGCTACGGCTGGGCCTACAATGAGCAGTTCTTC,CASSLGYGWAYNEQFF
TRBV5-4,NA,NA,TRBJ1-1,TGTGCCAGCAGCTCCCCGAGGGGCCCCACTGAAGCTTTCTTT,CASSSPRGPTEAFF
TRBV11-2,NA,NA,TRBJ2-4,TGTGCCAGCAGCTTAGGGACAGAAAACATTCAGTACTTC,CASSLGTENIQYF
TRBV6-5,NA,NA,TRBJ1-2,TGTGCCAGCAGTTACGCCGCTACCTCTGGCTATGGCTACACCTTC,CASSYAATSGYGYTF
TRBV6-6,NA,NA,TRBJ2-1,TGTGCCAGCAATACGGTTGCGGGGCAGTTCTTC,CASNTVAGQFF
TRBV5-1,TRBD2,NA,TRBJ2-5,TGCGCCAGCAGCTTTCCCACTAGCGGGAGTGGGGGGAACCAAGAGACCCAGTACTTC,CASSFPTSGSGGNQETQYF
TRBV19,NA,NA,TRBJ1-5,TGTGCCAGTAGTATTTTCGAAATTGGCAATCAGCCCCAGCATTTT,CASSIFEIGNQPQHF
TRBV2,TRBD2,NA,TRBJ2-2,TGTGCCAGCATAAGGACTAGTGGCGTCGGGGAGCTGTTTTTT,CASIRTSGVGELFF
TRBV5-6,TRBD2,NA,TRBJ2-7,TGTGCCAGCAGCTTTGATACTAGCGGGAGTACCTATTCTCACGAGCAGTACTTC,CASSFDTSGSTYSHEQYF
TRBV20-1,NA,NA,TRBJ2-1,TGCAGTGCTAGAGGGGCACGGGAGCAGTTCTTC,CSARGAREQFF
TRBV10-1,TRBD2,NA,TRBJ2-1,TGCGCCAGCAGTGAGTCGATGGCTAGCGGGAAGGGTTCCCGCTACAATGAGCAGTTCTTC,CASSESMASGKGSRYNEQFF
TRBV27,NA,few,TRBJ2-7,TGTGCCAGCAATCTCAGGGGTGGCGGTTACGAGCAGTACTTC,CASNLRGGGYEQYF
TRBV4-1,NA,NA,TRBJ1-5,TGCGCCAGCAGCCAAGTAACAGGGAGGCATCAGCCCCAGCATTTT,CASSQVTGRHQPQHF
TRBV14,NA,NA,TRBJ2-7,TGTGCCAGCAGCCATGGCAGGATGGCCTACGAGCAGTACTTC,CASSHGRMAYEQYF
TRBV7-9,TRBD2,NA,TRBJ2-5,TGTGCCAGCAGTCCACAACTAGCGCCTCAAGAGACCCAGTACTTC,CASSPQLAPQETQYF
TRBV6-6,NA,NA,TRBJ2-1,TGTGCCAGCAGTTACTCTAGATCGGGGGTTGAGCAGTTCTTC,CASSYSRSGVEQFF
TRBV9,NA,once,TRBJ1-3,TGTGCCAGCAGCGTAGAGATTTCCGCCCGACGGGGAAACACCATATATTTT,CASSVEISARRGNTIYF
TRBV7-9,TRBD2,NA,TRBJ2-1,TGTGCCAGCAGCTCCCCGCCCCGGGCTAGCGGGAGGGCCGGGGAGCAGTTCTTC,CASSSPPRASGRAGEQFF
TRBV28,NA,NA,TRBJ1-2,TGTGCCAGCTTTGAATCCAGCTACACCTTC,CASFESSYTF
TRBV10-3,NA,NA,TRBJ2-7,TGTGCCATCAGTGACCCGACTCCTTCCTACGAGCAGTACTTC,CAISDPTPSYEQYF
TRBV6-5,NA,NA,TRBJ2-7,TGTGCCAGCAGTTACGACAGCTCCTACGAGCAGTACTTC,CASSYDSSYEQYF
TRBV6-1,NA,NA,TRBJ2-7,TGTGCCACCCTATTAATAGCGGTGAGGGACGAGCAGTACTTC,CATLLIAVRDEQYF
TRBV5-4,TRBD1,NA,TRBJ2-7,TGTGCCAGCAGCCCGGGACAGGGTCACCTCTCCTACGAGCAGTACTTC,CASSPGQGHLSYEQYF
TRBV15,NA,NA,TRBJ2-7,TGTGCCACCAGCAGAGACAGAGGAGCAGACTACGAGCAGTACTTC,CATSRDRGADYEQYF
TRBV9,NA,once,TRBJ1-1,TGTGCCAGCAGCGTACAGACCATGAACACTGAAGCTTTCTTT,CASSVQTMNTEAFF
TRBV15,TRBD2,NA,TRBJ2-1,TGTGCCACCAGCAGAGATCGTGGACTAGGAACTGAGCAGTTCTTC,CATSRDRGLGTEQFF
TRBV7-9,TRBD1,NA,TRBJ2-7,TGTGCCAGCAGCATAAGGACAGGGTTCTACGAGCAGTACTTC,CASSIRTGFYEQYF
TRBV7-9,TRBD1,NA,TRBJ2-7,TGTGCCAGCAGCTTGGAGGCCGGGACAGACTCCTACGAGCAGTACTTC,CASSLEAGTDSYEQYF
TRBV7-9,NA,few,TRBJ2-2,TGTGCCATCCCCTGGGACATCGACACCGGGGAGCTGTTTTTT,CAIPWDIDTGELFF
TRBV10-3,NA,NA,TRBJ2-7,TGTGCCATCAGTGAAGTTGAACAGGGAAGCTACGAGCAGTACTTC,CAISEVEQGSYEQYF
TRBV11-1,TRBD1,NA,TRBJ1-3,TGTGCCAGCAGCCTTGGACAGGGTCGAAACACCATATATTTT,CASSLGQGRNTIYF
TRBV30,NA,few,TRBJ2-6,TGTGCCTGGAGTGCCGAATCTGGGGCCAACGTCCTGACTTTC,CAWSAESGANVLTF
TRBV19,TRBD2,NA,TRBJ2-1,TGTGCCAGTAGTACCCTAGCGGTAAGCTCCTACAATGAGCAGTTCTTC,CASSTLAVSSYNEQFF
TRBV9,TRBD2,NA,TRBJ2-7,TGTGCCAGCAGCGTAGCAGCTCTAGCGGATTTCTACGAGCAGTACTTC,CASSVAALADFYEQYF
TRBV5-1,NA,NA,TRBJ1-1,TGCGCCAGCAGCTTGGCTGACATGAACACTGAAGCTTTCTTT,CASSLADMNTEAFF
TRBV6-5,NA,NA,TRBJ2-1,TGTGCCAGCAGTTATCTCCTTTCTAGCTCCTACAATGAGCAGTTCTTC,CASSYLLSSSYNEQFF